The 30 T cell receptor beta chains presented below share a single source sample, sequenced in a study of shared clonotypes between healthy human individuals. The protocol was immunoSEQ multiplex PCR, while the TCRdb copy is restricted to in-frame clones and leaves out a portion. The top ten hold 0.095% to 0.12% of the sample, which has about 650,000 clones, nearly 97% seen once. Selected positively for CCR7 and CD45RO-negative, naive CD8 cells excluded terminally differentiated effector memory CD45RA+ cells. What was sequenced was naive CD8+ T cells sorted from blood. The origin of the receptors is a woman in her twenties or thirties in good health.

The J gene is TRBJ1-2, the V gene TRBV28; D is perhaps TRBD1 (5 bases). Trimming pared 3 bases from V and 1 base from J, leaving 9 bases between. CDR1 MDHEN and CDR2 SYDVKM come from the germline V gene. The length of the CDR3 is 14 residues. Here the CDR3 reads CASSFRGFNYGYTF. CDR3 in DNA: TGTGCCAGCAGTTTCCGGGGGTTTAACTATGGCTACACCTTC.

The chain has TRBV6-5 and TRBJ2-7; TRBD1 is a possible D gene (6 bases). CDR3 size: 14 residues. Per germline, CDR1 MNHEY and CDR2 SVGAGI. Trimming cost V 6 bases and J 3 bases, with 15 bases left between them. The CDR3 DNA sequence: TGTGCCAGCAGAGGGGGAAGGTACCTCTACGAGCAGTACTTC. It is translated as CASRGGRYLYEQYF.

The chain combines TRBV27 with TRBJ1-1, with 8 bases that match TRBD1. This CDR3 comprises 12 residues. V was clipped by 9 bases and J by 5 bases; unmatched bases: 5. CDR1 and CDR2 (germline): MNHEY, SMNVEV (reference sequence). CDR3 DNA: TGTGCCAGTCAGGGGGCGCGAACTGAAGCTTTCTTT. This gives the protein CASQGARTEAFF.

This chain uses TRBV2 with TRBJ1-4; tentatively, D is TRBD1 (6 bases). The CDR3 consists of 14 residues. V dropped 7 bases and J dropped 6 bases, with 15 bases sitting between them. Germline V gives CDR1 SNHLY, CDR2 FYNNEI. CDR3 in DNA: TGTGCCAGCAAGAGTACAGGGATGGATGAAAAACTGTTTTTT. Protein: CASKSTGMDEKLFF.

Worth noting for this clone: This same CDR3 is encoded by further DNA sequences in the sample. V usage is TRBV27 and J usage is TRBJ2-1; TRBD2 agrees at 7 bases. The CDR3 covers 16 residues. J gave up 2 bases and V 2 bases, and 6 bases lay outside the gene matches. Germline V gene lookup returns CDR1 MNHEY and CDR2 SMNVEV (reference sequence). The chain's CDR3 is CASSLALAVPYNEQFF. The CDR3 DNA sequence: TGTGCCAGCAGTTTAGCCCTAGCGGTTCCCTACAATGAGCAGTTCTTC.

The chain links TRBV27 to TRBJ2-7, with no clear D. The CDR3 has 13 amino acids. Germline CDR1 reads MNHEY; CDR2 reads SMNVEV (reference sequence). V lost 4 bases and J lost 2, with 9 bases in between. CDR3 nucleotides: TGTGCCAGCAGTTCCGGCCGAACCTACGAGCAGTACTTC. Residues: CASSSGRTYEQYF.

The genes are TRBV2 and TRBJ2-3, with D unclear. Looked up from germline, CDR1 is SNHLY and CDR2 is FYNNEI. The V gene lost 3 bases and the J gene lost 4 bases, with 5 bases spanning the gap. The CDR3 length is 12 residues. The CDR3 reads CASSESADTQYF. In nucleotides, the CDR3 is TGTGCCAGCAGTGAGTCGGCAGATACGCAGTATTTT.

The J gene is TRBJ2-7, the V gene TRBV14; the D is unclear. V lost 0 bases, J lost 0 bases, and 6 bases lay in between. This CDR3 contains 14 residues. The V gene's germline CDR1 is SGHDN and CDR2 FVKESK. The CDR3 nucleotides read TGTGCCAGCAGCCAAGAACGCCGCTCCTACGAGCAGTACTTC. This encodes CASSQERRSYEQYF.

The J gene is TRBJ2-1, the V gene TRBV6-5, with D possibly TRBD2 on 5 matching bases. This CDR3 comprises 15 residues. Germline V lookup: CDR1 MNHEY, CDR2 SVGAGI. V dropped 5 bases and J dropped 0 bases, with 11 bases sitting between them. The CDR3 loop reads CASSVGGSSYNEQFF. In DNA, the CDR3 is TGTGCCAGCAGTGTCGGAGGCAGCTCCTACAATGAGCAGTTCTTC.

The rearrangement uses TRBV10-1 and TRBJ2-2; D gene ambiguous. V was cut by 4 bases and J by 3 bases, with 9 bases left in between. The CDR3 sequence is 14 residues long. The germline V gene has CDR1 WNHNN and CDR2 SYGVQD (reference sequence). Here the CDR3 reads CASSVVAYTGELFF. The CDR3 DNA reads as TGCGCCAGCAGTGTGGTGGCCTACACCGGGGAGCTGTTTTTT.

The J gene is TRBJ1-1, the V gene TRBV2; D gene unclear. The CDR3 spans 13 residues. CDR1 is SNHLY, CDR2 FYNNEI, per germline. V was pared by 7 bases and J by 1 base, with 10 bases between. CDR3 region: CASIMGRNTEAFF. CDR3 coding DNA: TGTGCCAGCATCATGGGTCGGAACACTGAAGCTTTCTTT. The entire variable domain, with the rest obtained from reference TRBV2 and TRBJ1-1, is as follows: EPEVTQTPSHQVTQMGQEVILRCVPISNHLYFYWYRQILGQKVEFLVSFYNNEISEKSEIFDDQFSVERPDGSNFTLKIRSTKLEDSAMYFCASIMGRNTEAFFGQGTRLTVV.

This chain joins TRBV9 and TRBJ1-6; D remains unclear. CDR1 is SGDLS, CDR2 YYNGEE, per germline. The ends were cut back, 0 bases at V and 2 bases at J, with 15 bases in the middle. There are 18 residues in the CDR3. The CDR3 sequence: CASSVGGKVDTYNSPLHF. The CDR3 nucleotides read TGTGCCAGCAGCGTAGGGGGTAAGGTCGATACCTATAATTCACCCCTCCACTTT.

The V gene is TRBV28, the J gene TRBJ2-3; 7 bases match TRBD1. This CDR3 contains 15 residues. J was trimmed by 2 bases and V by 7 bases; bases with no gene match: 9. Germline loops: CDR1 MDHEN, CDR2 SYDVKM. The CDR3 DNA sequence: TGTGCCAGCACCCTCACAGGGGAGATCACAGATACGCAGTATTTT. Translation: CASTLTGEITDTQYF.

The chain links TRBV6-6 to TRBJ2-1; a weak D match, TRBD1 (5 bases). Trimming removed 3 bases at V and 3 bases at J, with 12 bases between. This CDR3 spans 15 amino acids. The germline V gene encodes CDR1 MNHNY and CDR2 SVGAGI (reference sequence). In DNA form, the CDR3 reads TGTGCCAGCAGTTATTGGCAGGGCAGCTACAATGAGCAGTTCTTC. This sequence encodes CASSYWQGSYNEQFF.

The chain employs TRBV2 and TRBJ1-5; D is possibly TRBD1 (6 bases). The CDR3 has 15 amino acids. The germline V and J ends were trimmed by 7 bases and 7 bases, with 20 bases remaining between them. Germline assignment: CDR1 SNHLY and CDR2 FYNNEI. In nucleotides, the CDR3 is TGTGCCAGCAAAGGATGGGGGGGCGTAGGGCAGCCCCAGCATTTT. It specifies CASKGWGGVGQPQHF.

CDR3: CASSFAYGNQETQYF. The CDR3, as DNA: TGTGCCAGCAGCTTCGCGTACGGGAACCAAGAGACCCAGTACTTC. V usage is TRBV7-2 and J usage is TRBJ2-5; weak D call: TRBD2 (5 bases). Per the germline V gene, CDR1 is SGHTA and CDR2 is FQGNSA. V was shortened by 3 bases and J by 0 bases, with 11 bases between the two germline ends. The CDR3 is 15 residues long.

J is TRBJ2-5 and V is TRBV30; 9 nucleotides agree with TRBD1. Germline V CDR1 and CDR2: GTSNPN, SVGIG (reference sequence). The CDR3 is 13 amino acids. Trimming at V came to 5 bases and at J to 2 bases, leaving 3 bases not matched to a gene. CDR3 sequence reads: CAWLDRGQETQYF. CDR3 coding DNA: TGTGCCTGGTTAGACAGGGGGCAAGAGACCCAGTACTTC.

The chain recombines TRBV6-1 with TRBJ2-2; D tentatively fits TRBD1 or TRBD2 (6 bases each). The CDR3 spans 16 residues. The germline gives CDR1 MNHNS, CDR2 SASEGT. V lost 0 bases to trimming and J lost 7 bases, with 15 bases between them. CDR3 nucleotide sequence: TGTGCCAGCAGTGAAGCGCTACAGGGAGGTGGCGGGGAGCTGTTTTTT. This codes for CASSEALQGGGGELFF.

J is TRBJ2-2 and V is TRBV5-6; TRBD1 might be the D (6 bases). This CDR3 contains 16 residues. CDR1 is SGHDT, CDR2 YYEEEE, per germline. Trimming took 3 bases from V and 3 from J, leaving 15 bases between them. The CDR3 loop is CASSSARGRDTGELFF. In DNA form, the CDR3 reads TGTGCCAGCAGCTCCGCCAGGGGACGGGACACCGGGGAGCTGTTTTTT. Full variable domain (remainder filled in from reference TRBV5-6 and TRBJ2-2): DAGVTQSPTHLIKTRGQQVTLRCSPKSGHDTVSWYQQALGQGPQFIFQYYEEEERQRGNFPDRFSGHQFPNYSSELNVNALLLGDSALYLCASSSARGRDTGELFFGEGSRLTVL.

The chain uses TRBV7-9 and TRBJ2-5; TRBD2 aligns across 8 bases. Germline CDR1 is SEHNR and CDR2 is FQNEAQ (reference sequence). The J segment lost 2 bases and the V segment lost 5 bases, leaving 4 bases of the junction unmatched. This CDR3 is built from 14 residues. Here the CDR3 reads CASSRLAGQETQYF. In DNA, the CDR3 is TGTGCCAGCAGCAGATTAGCGGGACAAGAGACCCAGTACTTC.

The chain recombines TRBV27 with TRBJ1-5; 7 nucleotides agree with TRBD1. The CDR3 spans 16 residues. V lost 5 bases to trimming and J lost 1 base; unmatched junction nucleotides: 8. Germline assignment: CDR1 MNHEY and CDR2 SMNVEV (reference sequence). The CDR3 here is CASSPYDRVSNQPQHF. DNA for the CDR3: TGTGCCAGCAGTCCATACGACAGGGTCAGCAATCAGCCCCAGCATTTT.

The CDR3 loop is CASSTSPYNEQFF. CDR3 in DNA: TGTGCCAGCAGTACGAGCCCCTACAATGAGCAGTTCTTC. The chain couples TRBV28 to TRBJ2-1; D gene ambiguous. Germline CDR1 MDHEN, CDR2 SYDVKM. The V end lost 5 bases, the J end lost 2 bases, and 7 bases lay between the germline ends. The CDR3 spans 13 residues.

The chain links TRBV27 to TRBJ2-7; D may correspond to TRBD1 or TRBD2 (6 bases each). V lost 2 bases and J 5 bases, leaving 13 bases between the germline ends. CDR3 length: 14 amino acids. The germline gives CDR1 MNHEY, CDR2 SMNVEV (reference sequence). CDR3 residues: CASSLRGEYHEQYF. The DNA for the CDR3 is TGTGCCAGCAGTTTAAGGGGGGAGTACCACGAGCAGTACTTC.

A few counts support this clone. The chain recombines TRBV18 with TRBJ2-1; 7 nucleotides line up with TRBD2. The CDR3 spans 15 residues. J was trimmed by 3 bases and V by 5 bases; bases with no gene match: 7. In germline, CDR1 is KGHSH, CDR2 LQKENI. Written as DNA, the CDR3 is TGTGCCAGCTCATTCCGGGACTACGGCTACAATGAGCAGTTCTTC. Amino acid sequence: CASSFRDYGYNEQFF. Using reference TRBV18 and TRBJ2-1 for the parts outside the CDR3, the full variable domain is NAGVMQNPRHLVRRRGQEARLRCSPMKGHSHVYWYRQLPEEGLKFMVYLQKENIIDESGMPKERFSAEFPKEGPSILRIQQVVRGDSAAYFCASSFRDYGYNEQFFGPGTRLTVL.

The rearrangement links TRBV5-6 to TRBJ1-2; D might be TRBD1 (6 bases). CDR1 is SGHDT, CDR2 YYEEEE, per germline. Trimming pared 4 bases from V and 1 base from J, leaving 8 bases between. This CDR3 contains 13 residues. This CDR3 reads CASSADSNYGYTF. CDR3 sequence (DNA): TGTGCCAGCAGCGCGGACAGTAACTATGGCTACACCTTC.

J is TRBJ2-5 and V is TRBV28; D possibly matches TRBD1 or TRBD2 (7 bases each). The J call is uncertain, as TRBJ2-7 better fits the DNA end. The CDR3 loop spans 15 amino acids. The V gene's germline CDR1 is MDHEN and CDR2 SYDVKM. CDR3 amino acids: CASSFMGGGLYEQYF. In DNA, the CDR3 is TGTGCCAGCAGTTTCATGGGAGGGGGCCTATACGAGCAGTACTTC.

This CDR3 reads CASSLGYLREWQDLIQFF. The CDR3 DNA reads as TGCGCCAGCAGCTTGGGATATTTGCGGGAGTGGCAAGACTTAATTCAGTTCTTC. The V and J genes are TRBV5-1 and TRBJ2-1; 7 bases align to TRBD2. The trim removed 0 bases at V and 13 bases at J, leaving 22 bases unmatched. The germline V gene has CDR1 SGHRS and CDR2 YFSETQ. The CDR3 sequence is 18 residues long.

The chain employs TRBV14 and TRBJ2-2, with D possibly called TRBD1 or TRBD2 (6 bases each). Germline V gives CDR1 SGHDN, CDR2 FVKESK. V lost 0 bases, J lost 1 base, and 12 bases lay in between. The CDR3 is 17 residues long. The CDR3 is CASSQDWGAKNTGELFF. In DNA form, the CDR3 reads TGTGCCAGCAGCCAAGATTGGGGGGCTAAGAACACCGGGGAGCTGTTTTTT. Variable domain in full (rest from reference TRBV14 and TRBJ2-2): EAGVTQFPSHSVIEKGQTVTLRCDPISGHDNLYWYRRVMGKEIKFLLHFVKESKQDESGMPNNRFLAERTGGTYSTLKVQPAELEDSGVYFCASSQDWGAKNTGELFFGEGSRLTVL.

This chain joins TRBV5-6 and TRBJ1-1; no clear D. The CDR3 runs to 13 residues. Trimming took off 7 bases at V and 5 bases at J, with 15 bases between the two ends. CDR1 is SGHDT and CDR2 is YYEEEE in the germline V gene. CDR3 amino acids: CASGKSGETEAFF. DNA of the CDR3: TGTGCCAGCGGAAAAAGCGGGGAAACTGAAGCTTTCTTT.

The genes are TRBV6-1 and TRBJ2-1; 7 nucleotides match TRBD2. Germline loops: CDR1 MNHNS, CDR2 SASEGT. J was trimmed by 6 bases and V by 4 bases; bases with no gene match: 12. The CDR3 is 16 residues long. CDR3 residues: CASSGIWEGLSNEQFF. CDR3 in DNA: TGTGCCAGCAGTGGCATATGGGAGGGCCTCTCCAATGAGCAGTTCTTC.